A single sample gave rise to the 9 T cell receptor beta chains below, sequenced in a study of shared clonotypes between healthy human individuals. Some clones are missing from TCRdb's copy, which holds only in-frame ones; the method was immunoSEQ multiplex PCR. The data hold around 2.5 million clones, with over 85% observed a single time. The sequenced sample consisted of naive CD4+ T cells from PBMCs. Subset reported: CD45RA+ positively selected. The origin of the receptors is a man aged 18 to 35 in good health. Some clones in this sample may be carry-over from other donors' samples.

This clone was found once. This rearrangement joins TRBV7-6 to TRBJ2-3, with D hard to call. The germline V and J ends were trimmed by 3 bases and 5 bases, with 9 bases remaining between them. The CDR3 is made up of 13 amino acids. Germline V lookup: CDR1 SGHVS, CDR2 FNYEAQ. The CDR3, as DNA: TGTGCCAGCAGCTTTACCCTCGAAGATACGCAGTATTTT. Its protein product is CASSFTLEDTQYF.

A word on this clone: One end of the junction is discordant with germline, which a read error may explain. The chain carries TRBV11-3 and TRBJ2-2; D remains ambiguous. The CDR3 consists of 14 residues. In germline, CDR1 is SGHNT, CDR2 YENEEA. CDR3 nucleotides: TGTGCCAGCAGCTTAAACCGGGCCACCAGGGAGCTGTTTTTT. Protein product: CASSLNRATRELFF.

This rearrangement joins TRBV9 to TRBJ1-4; possibly TRBD1 for D (6 bases). Germline V gene data show CDR1 as SGDLS and CDR2 as YYNGEE. Trimming pared 4 bases from V and 8 bases from J, leaving 15 bases between. The CDR3 spans 14 residues. The CDR3 sequence: CASSLRGGKEKLFF. In DNA, the CDR3 is TGTGCCAGCAGCCTCCGAGGGGGGAAGGAAAAACTGTTTTTT.

Note on this clone: Other DNA sequences from this sample encode an identical CDR3 as well. The chain uses TRBV28 and TRBJ1-4; D gene uncertain. V lost 3 bases and J lost 6, with 2 bases in between. This CDR3 is 11 amino acids long. Germline assignment: CDR1 MDHEN and CDR2 SYDVKM. The CDR3 bases are TGTGCCAGCAGTTTGGATGAAAAACTGTTTTTT. This gives the protein CASSLDEKLFF.

The rearrangement links TRBV28 to TRBJ2-7, with 11 bases aligning to TRBD2. V shed 5 bases, J shed 6 bases, and the junction held 9 bases outside the gene matches. Germline lookup yields CDR1 MDHEN and CDR2 SYDVKM. The CDR3 length is 15 residues. For the CDR3, the DNA is TGTGCCAGCAGTCAGCCCCGGGGACTAGCGGCCGAGCAGTACTTC. This codes for CASSQPRGLAAEQYF.

A single count supports this clone. The same CDR3 can be traced to other DNA sequences in this sample. V is TRBV5-1 and J is TRBJ2-5, with D possibly being TRBD1 or TRBD2 (5 bases each). The V end lost 2 bases, the J end lost 5 bases, and 13 bases lay between the germline ends. Germline CDR1 reads SGHRS; CDR2 reads YFSETQ. This CDR3 has 14 amino acids. This CDR3 is CASSFQGPQETQYF. The CDR3 region has the DNA TGCGCCAGCAGCTTTCAGGGACCCCAGGAGACCCAGTACTTC.

V usage is TRBV9 and J usage is TRBJ1-3; D is unclear. This CDR3 comprises 15 residues. The germline V and J ends were trimmed by 3 bases and 0 bases, with 10 bases remaining between them. Germline loops: CDR1 SGDLS, CDR2 YYNGEE. CDR3 in DNA: TGTGCCAGCAGCGAGGGCATTCGCTCTGGAAACACCATATATTTT. Its translation: CASSEGIRSGNTIYF.

Only one count was recorded for this clone. V is TRBV4-1 and J is TRBJ1-1, with 7 nucleotides matching TRBD1. The germline CDR1 and CDR2 sequences are MGHRA and YSYEKL. Losses at the gene ends were 4 bases for V and 3 bases for J; bases not matched to a gene: 5. There are 14 residues in the CDR3. CDR3 sequence: CASSRQTGYTEAFF. The CDR3 DNA follows: TGCGCCAGCAGCCGCCAGACAGGGTACACTGAAGCTTTCTTT.

V is TRBV7-2 and J is TRBJ2-1; D is uncertain. CDR1 is SGHTA, CDR2 FQGNSA, per germline. The germline V and J ends were trimmed by 1 base and 15 bases, with 19 bases remaining between them. This CDR3 has 14 amino acids. The DNA of the CDR3 is TGTGCCAGCAGCTTAGGTTCAGGAGCAAATAGTCGGTTCTTC. It specifies CASSLGSGANSRFF.